The 10 T cell receptor beta chains below come from one sample, sequenced in a study of naive and memory T cell subsets. Study-level results: A few larger clonotypes appeared in naive repertoires, especially CD8, possibly memory cells re-expressing CD45RA.

Two oligonucleotides, mixed equimolar, formed the beta constant-region primer covering TRBC1 and TRBC2. Ligated cDNA was amplified by four rounds of PCR with nested alpha and beta constant-region primers and SP2. TCRdb re-derived calls from the UMI-ligation and nested PCR reads in MiXCR, one entry per CDR3 protein. Of under 150,000 distinct CDR3 sequences in the sample, 15% to 20% were seen once. These receptors are not linked to any known antigen. Sequencing was done on a sample of naive CD8+ T cells from blood. Receptor source: a human donor in good health.

The J gene is TRBJ2-2, the V gene TRBV7-3; D gene ambiguous. The CDR3 runs to 15 residues. Germline assignment: CDR1 SGHTA and CDR2 FQGTGA. The V end lost 5 bases, the J end lost 8 bases, and 18 bases lay between the germline ends. CDR3: CASSVTPSISGELFF. CDR3 nucleotides: TGTGCCAGCAGCGTCACCCCTAGTATCTCGGGGGAGCTGTTTTTT.

This clonotype has only a few counts. The V gene is TRBV6-2 or TRBV6-3, the J gene TRBJ2-1; 8 nucleotides agree with TRBD2. Trimming at V came to 2 bases and at J to 9 bases, leaving 6 bases not matched to a gene. CDR1 MNHEY and CDR2 SVGEGT come from the germline V gene. The CDR3 has 14 amino acids. CDR3 in amino acids: CASSYQAGGGEQFF. DNA for the CDR3: TGTGCCAGCAGTTACCAGGCGGGAGGAGGTGAGCAGTTCTTC.

This clonotype has just a few counts. The CDR3 here is CASSSSTGVGSPLHF. The CDR3 nucleotides read TGTGCCAGCAGCTCGTCTACAGGGGTTGGTTCACCCCTCCACTTT. The V and J genes are TRBV7-9 and TRBJ1-6, with 7 bases aligning to TRBD1. Trimming took 4 bases from V and 9 from J; bases not matched to a gene: 9. This CDR3 is built from 15 residues. From germline, CDR1 is SEHNR and CDR2 FQNEAQ (reference sequence).

This chain links TRBV6-5 with TRBJ2-1; TRBD2 matches at 14 bases. The CDR3 runs to 16 residues. V dropped 2 bases and J dropped 6; count of bases not matched to a gene: 3. CDR1 MNHEY and CDR2 SVGAGI come from the germline V gene. CDR3 in amino acids: CASSYQTSGRVNEQFF. The CDR3 DNA is TGTGCCAGCAGTTACCAGACTAGCGGGAGGGTCAATGAGCAGTTCTTC.

This clonotype turned up a few times. The chain recombines TRBV4-3 with TRBJ2-2; D gene uncertain. Trimming cost V 4 bases and J 3 bases, with 9 bases left between them. CDR1 and CDR2 (germline): LGHNA, YSLEER. There are 14 residues in the CDR3. The CDR3 loop reads CASSPSTDTGELFF. CDR3 nucleotides: TGCGCCAGCAGCCCCTCGACGGACACCGGGGAGCTGTTTTTT.

This clonotype was observed a handful of times. The chain is built from TRBV6-2 or TRBV6-3 and TRBJ2-7; D is unclear. V shed 7 bases and J shed 2 bases, with 9 bases lying between them. The CDR3 runs 12 residues. Germline V gene sequence: CDR1 MNHEY, CDR2 SVGEGT. CDR3 residues: CASMGSPYEQYF. The CDR3, as DNA: TGTGCCAGCATGGGCAGTCCCTACGAGCAGTACTTC.

This rearrangement joins TRBV29-1 to TRBJ2-1; possibly TRBD1 for D (6 bases). The germline CDR1 and CDR2 sequences are SQVTM and ANQGSEA. This CDR3 spans 15 amino acids. V was shortened by 1 base and J by 3 bases, with 13 bases between the two germline ends. CDR3 region: CSVEAEDSVYNEQFF. CDR3 sequence (DNA): TGCAGCGTTGAAGCGGAGGACAGCGTCTACAATGAGCAGTTCTTC.

The V and J genes are TRBV2 and TRBJ1-4, with 8 bases lining up with TRBD1. There are 14 residues in the CDR3. Looked up from germline, CDR1 is SNHLY and CDR2 is FYNNEI. V gave up 6 bases and J gave up 4 bases; unmatched junction bases: 4. CDR3 sequence (DNA): TGTGCCAGCAGGATACAGGGGGATAATGAAAAACTGTTTTTT. Its protein is CASRIQGDNEKLFF.

V is TRBV28 and J is TRBJ2-1; D remains ambiguous. Germline V lookup: CDR1 MDHEN, CDR2 SYDVKM. The CDR3 has 13 amino acids. The V gene lost 6 bases and the J gene lost 5 bases, with 11 bases spanning the gap. In nucleotides, the CDR3 is TGTGCCAGCAGCCTGCTCGCGGACAATGAGCAGTTCTTC. Residues: CASSLLADNEQFF.

This clonotype showed up just a few times. The V gene is TRBV28, the J gene TRBJ2-3, with 11 bases matching TRBD2. J gave up 0 bases and V 0 bases, and 8 bases lay outside the gene matches. This CDR3 has 19 amino acids. Germline V gene sequence: CDR1 MDHEN, CDR2 SYDVKM. The CDR3 loop is CASSLWGTSGTSSTDTQYF. The CDR3 nucleotides read TGTGCCAGCAGTTTATGGGGGACTAGCGGTACTTCTAGCACAGATACGCAGTATTTT.